These 21 T cell receptor beta chains were all obtained from the same sample, sequenced in a study of shared clonotypes between healthy human individuals. TCRdb's copy holds only in-frame clones and misses some; the assay was immunoSEQ multiplex PCR. The table lists 85,000 to 100,000 clones, approximately 75% of them singletons. The sequenced sample consisted of memory CD8+ T cells sorted from blood. Subset defined: CD45RO+ cells pooled with CCR7-negative TemRA cells. Receptor source: a man aged 25 to 45 in good health.

This chain joins TRBV15 and TRBJ1-5; 7 bases align to TRBD1. The CDR3 runs 15 residues. V lost 0 bases to trimming and J lost 7 bases; unmatched junction nucleotides: 6. CDR1 LNHNV and CDR2 YYDKDF come from the germline V gene (reference sequence). The chain's CDR3 is CATSRDRQGGQPQHF. The CDR3 bases are TGTGCCACCAGCAGAGATCGACAGGGTGGCCAGCCCCAGCATTTT.

The chain uses TRBV11-2 and TRBJ2-2; D might be TRBD2 (5 bases). CDR3 length equals 14 residues. The V end was cut by 2 bases, the J end by 4 bases, with 8 bases between. Germline values: CDR1 SGHAT, CDR2 FQNNGV. The CDR3 nucleotides are TGTGCCAGCAGCTTACCAGGAGGCACCGGGGAGCTGTTTTTT. Amino acids: CASSLPGGTGELFF. The full variable domain, rest sourced from reference TRBV11-2 and TRBJ2-2, is EAGVAQSPRYKIIEKRQSVAFWCNPISGHATLYWYQQILGQGPKLLIQFQNNGVVDDSQLPKDRFSAERLKGVDSTLKIQPAKLEDSAVYLCASSLPGGTGELFFGEGSRLTVL.

The chain couples TRBV4-3 to TRBJ2-2; 11 bases match TRBD2. V shed 0 bases, J shed 7 bases, and the junction held 19 bases outside the gene matches. Germline values: CDR1 LGHNA, CDR2 YSLEER. CDR3 length: 21 amino acids. DNA for the CDR3: TGCGCCAGCAGCCAAGACTTGGCTAGCGGGAGGTGGGGTTTAGGTAACGGGGAGCTGTTTTTT. Translated, it gives CASSQDLASGRWGLGNGELFF.

V is TRBV27 and J is TRBJ2-1; D is possibly TRBD1 or TRBD2 (5 bases each). Trimming cost V 2 bases and J 5 bases, with 10 bases left between them. The germline V gene has CDR1 MNHEY and CDR2 SMNVEV (reference sequence). The CDR3 extends over 14 amino acids. The CDR3 nucleotides are TGTGCCAGCAGTTTAAGTGGGACCCACAATGAGCAGTTCTTC. This codes for CASSLSGTHNEQFF.

The chain combines TRBV11-3 with TRBJ2-3, with D hard to call. The V gene's germline CDR1 is SGHNT and CDR2 YENEEA. The CDR3 covers 12 residues. The germline V and J ends were trimmed by 5 bases and 7 bases, with 10 bases remaining between them. The CDR3, as DNA: TGTGCCAGCAGCCAAGGCAGAAATACGCAGTATTTT. Amino acids: CASSQGRNTQYF.

For the CDR3, the DNA is TGTGCCAGCAGCTTGCTGACAGGTTGGGAGCAGTACTTC. Translating it yields CASSLLTGWEQYF. This chain connects TRBV7-2 to TRBJ2-7; perhaps TRBD1 as D (6 bases). Germline V gene data show CDR1 as SGHTA and CDR2 as FQGNSA. V was cut by 3 bases and J by 7 bases, with 13 bases left in between. The CDR3 length is 13 residues.

The chain is built from TRBV10-3 and TRBJ2-7; the D is unclear. This CDR3 spans 12 amino acids. Germline values: CDR1 ENHRY, CDR2 SYGVKD. Trimming pared 3 bases from V and 3 bases from J, leaving 6 bases between. CDR3 bases: TGTGCCATCAGTGACCTCGTCTACGAGCAGTACTTC. It encodes CAISDLVYEQYF.

The CDR3 DNA reads as TGTGCTAGTGGTTTGTGTTTGGGGGGACAATGCTCTGGAAACACCATATATTTT. It codes for CASGLCLGGQCSGNTIYF. This rearrangement joins TRBV12-5 to TRBJ1-3; the D gene is possibly TRBD1 (6 bases). Germline values: CDR1 LGHNT, CDR2 FRNRAP. This CDR3 is built from 18 residues. The V end was cut by 2 bases, the J end by 0 bases, with 17 bases between.

This chain links TRBV28 with TRBJ2-7; TRBD2 matches 11 bases. Germline V gene lookup returns CDR1 MDHEN and CDR2 SYDVKM. This CDR3 has 14 residues. V trimming: 4 bases; J trimming: 3 bases; junction bases outside the gene matches: 2. CDR3 sequence: CASSYGTSGYEQYF. The CDR3, as DNA: TGTGCCAGCAGTTACGGGACTAGCGGCTACGAGCAGTACTTC.

This rearrangement joins TRBV6-6 to TRBJ2-2, with 9 bases matching TRBD2. Germline-derived CDR1 and CDR2 are MNHNY and SVGAGI (reference sequence). J was trimmed by 5 bases and V by 6 bases; bases with no gene match: 7. The length of the CDR3 is 15 residues. Here the CDR3 DNA reads TGTGCCAGCAGGCGGGAGGGCCTGAGGACCGGGGAGCTGTTTTTT. This gives the protein CASRREGLRTGELFF.

The V call is TRBV7-7, the J call TRBJ2-6; perhaps TRBD1 as D (5 bases). CDR3 length: 14 amino acids. Germline CDR1 SSHAT, CDR2 FNYEAQ (reference sequence). CDR3 amino acids: CARRAYSGANVLTF. CDR3 nucleotide sequence: TGTGCGCGCAGGGCGTACTCTGGGGCCAACGTCCTGACTTTC.

The chain uses TRBV25-1 and TRBJ2-1; TRBD2 matches 8 bases. Trimming at V came to 3 bases and at J to 3 bases, leaving 4 bases not matched to a gene. Germline CDR1 MGHDK, CDR2 SYGVNS. This CDR3 comprises 15 residues. CDR3 coding DNA: TGTGCCAGCAGTGAGACGGGAGGGCTCTACAATGAGCAGTTCTTC. It encodes CASSETGGLYNEQFF.

The count of this clone is one. The genes are TRBV9 and TRBJ1-5; D uncertain. CDR1 is SGDLS and CDR2 is YYNGEE in the germline V gene. V was clipped by 1 base and J by 7 bases, with 12 bases between them. This CDR3 is 14 amino acids long. The CDR3: CASSVRPVGQPQHF. The CDR3 DNA sequence: TGTGCCAGCAGCGTAAGACCGGTGGGACAGCCCCAGCATTTT.

This chain connects TRBV30 to TRBJ2-7; D perhaps matches TRBD1 (6 bases). V gave up 3 bases and J gave up 6 bases, with 18 bases separating them. Germline CDR1 and CDR2: GTSNPN and SVGIG (reference sequence). The CDR3 is 14 amino acids. In DNA form, the CDR3 reads TGTGCCTGGAGCCTCGGGACATCAACGCCCGAGCAGTACTTC. This codes for CAWSLGTSTPEQYF.

The rearrangement links TRBV9 to TRBJ2-7; D is perhaps TRBD2 (5 bases). Germline V CDR1 and CDR2: SGDLS, YYNGEE. CDR3 length equals 14 residues. Trimming took off 5 bases at V and 6 bases at J, with 18 bases between the two ends. DNA of the CDR3: TGTGCCAGCAGTTTGGGAGTGATCCCCTGCGAGCAGTACTTC. Translated, it gives CASSLGVIPCEQYF. The full variable domain, completed using reference TRBV9 and TRBJ2-7, is DSGVTQTPKHLITATGQRVTLRCSPRSGDLSVYWYQQSLDQGLQFLIQYYNGEERAKGNILERFSAQQFPDLHSELNLSSLELGDSALYFCASSLGVIPCEQYFGPGTRLTVT.

V is TRBV7-8 and J is TRBJ2-5; D unclear. The V end was cut by 8 bases, the J end by 2 bases, with 15 bases between. The CDR3 is made up of 14 amino acids. Germline lookup yields CDR1 SGHVS and CDR2 FQNEAQ. In DNA, the CDR3 is TGTGCCAGCGCGAACAGATTATTACAAGAGACCCAGTACTTC. Its translation is CASANRLLQETQYF. Using reference TRBV7-8 and TRBJ2-5 for the parts outside the CDR3, the full variable domain is GAGVSQSPRYKVAKRGQDVALRCDPISGHVSLFWYQQALGQGPEFLTYFQNEAQLDKSGLPSDRFFAERPEGSVSTLKIQRTQQEDSAVYLCASANRLLQETQYFGPGTRLLVL.

CDR3 loop: CASSALAPGQTSTDTQYF. CDR3 nucleotide sequence: TGCGCCAGCAGCGCCCTCGCCCCGGGACAGACTAGCACAGATACGCAGTATTTT. The chain has TRBV5-1 and TRBJ2-3, with 7 bases matching TRBD1. The germline CDR1 and CDR2 sequences are SGHRS and YFSETQ. J gave up 0 bases and V 4 bases, and 14 bases lay outside the gene matches. The CDR3 totals 18 residues.

CDR3 residues: CASSPVLGQGKGPDTQYF. CDR3 bases: TGTGCCAGCAGCCCAGTCTTGGGTCAGGGGAAGGGGCCAGATACGCAGTATTTT. The chain employs TRBV7-9 and TRBJ2-3, with a weak D call TRBD1 (6 bases). CDR1 and CDR2 (germline): SEHNR, FQNEAQ (reference sequence). The CDR3 covers 18 residues. The V end was cut by 5 bases, the J end by 4 bases, with 25 bases between.

The chain uses TRBV7-2 and TRBJ1-2, with D uncertain. V was pared by 3 bases and J by 2 bases, with 7 bases between. In germline, CDR1 is SGHTA, CDR2 FQGNSA. This CDR3 comprises 13 residues. The CDR3: CASSFGYNYGYTF. The CDR3 DNA is TGTGCCAGCAGCTTCGGGTACAACTATGGCTACACCTTC.

This clone was counted only a few times. Within the sample, other DNA sequences also encode this same CDR3. The chain employs TRBV4-3 and TRBJ2-1; 7 nucleotides agree with TRBD2. Germline CDR1 reads LGHNA; CDR2 reads YSLEER. V lost 1 base, J lost 4 bases, and 7 bases stayed unmatched. The length of the CDR3 is 16 residues. CDR3 amino acids: CASSQVTGGSYNEQFF. In DNA form, the CDR3 reads TGCGCCAGCAGCCAAGTGACTGGCGGGAGTTACAATGAGCAGTTCTTC.

This chain connects TRBV5-1 to TRBJ1-1, with D hard to call. Germline V lookup: CDR1 SGHRS, CDR2 YFSETQ. The CDR3 is made up of 15 amino acids. Trimming removed 0 bases from V and 1 base from J, with 10 bases in between. CDR3 sequence: CASSLDSGWNTEAFF. The DNA of the CDR3 is TGCGCCAGCAGCTTGGATTCGGGATGGAACACTGAAGCTTTCTTT.